One sample yielded the 15 T cell receptor beta chains listed below, sequenced in a study of T-cell reconstitution after alpha-beta-depleted transplantation in children. During its preparation, the TCRbeta library received unique molecular identifiers. TCRdb passed the PCR reads through MiXCR, listing each CDR3 protein once. Among approximately 390,000 distinct CDR3 sequences listed, about a tenth were seen once. Sample: PBMCs from the stem cell graft donor, taken from the stem cell graft. The receptors here all came from a human donor who donated a stem cell graft to a child with acute myeloid leukemia.

The gene calls are TRBV7-2 and TRBJ2-1, with D possibly matching TRBD1 (6 bases). V lost 0 bases, J lost 6 bases, and 18 bases lay in between. Germline loops: CDR1 SGHTA, CDR2 FQGNSA. This CDR3 has 17 residues. The CDR3 is CASSLAHRVWFRNEQFF. The CDR3 nucleotides are TGTGCCAGCAGCTTAGCGCACAGGGTCTGGTTTCGCAATGAGCAGTTCTTC.

This clonotype was counted only a few times. The chain employs TRBV12-3 or TRBV12-4 and TRBJ2-5; 8 nucleotides align to TRBD1. The J segment lost 5 bases and the V segment lost 6 bases, leaving 11 bases of the junction unmatched. CDR3 size: 15 residues. The CDR3: CASRNTGGWVETQYF. The CDR3 nucleotides are TGTGCCAGCAGGAATACAGGGGGGTGGGTGGAGACCCAGTACTTC.

This clonotype has ten or more counts. V usage is TRBV7-9 and J usage is TRBJ1-2, with TRBD1 matching 8 bases. The germline gives CDR1 SEHNR, CDR2 FQNEAQ (reference sequence). This CDR3 is built from 15 residues. Germline trimming cut 4 bases from V and 2 bases from J; bases unmatched to any gene: 6. The DNA of the CDR3 is TGTGCCAGCAGCTCGGACTGGACAGGGAACTATGGCTACACCTTC. It yields the protein CASSSDWTGNYGYTF. Based on the CDR3 plus reference TRBV7-9 and TRBJ1-2, the full variable domain is DTGVSQNPRHKITKRGQNVTFRCDPISEHNRLYWYRQTLGQGPEFLTYFQNEAQLEKSRLLSDRFSAERPKGSFSTLEIQRTEQGDSAMYLCASSSDWTGNYGYTFGSGTRLTVV.

This clonotype has a count of ten or more. The chain is built from TRBV18 and TRBJ1-4, with 11 nucleotides matching TRBD1. CDR3 size: 17 residues. J lost 8 bases, V lost 6 bases, and 14 bases had no gene match. Looked up from germline, CDR1 is KGHSH and CDR2 is LQKENI. CDR3: CASSAGTGGAGNEKLFF. In DNA form, the CDR3 reads TGTGCCAGCTCCGCCGGGACAGGGGGAGCCGGAAACGAAAAACTGTTTTTT.

This chain joins TRBV7-9 and TRBJ1-1; D uncertain. Germline CDR1 is SEHNR and CDR2 is FQNEAQ (reference sequence). The V end was cut by 1 base, the J end by 0 bases, with 12 bases between. The length of the CDR3 is 16 residues. The CDR3 sequence is CASSLELEGLNTEAFF. In DNA, the CDR3 is TGTGCCAGCAGCTTAGAGTTAGAAGGGTTGAACACTGAAGCTTTCTTT.

This clonotype was seen ten or more times. One junction end does not reproduce the germline sequence, and a read error may be involved. This chain uses TRBV20-1 with TRBJ2-3; tentative D call: TRBD1 (6 bases). The CDR3 extends over 10 amino acids. Germline-derived CDR1 and CDR2 are DFQATT and SNEGSKA (reference sequence). CDR3 amino acids: CSATEGEHHF. CDR3 bases: TGCAGTGCTACTGAGGGGGAGCACCATTTT.

A few counts support this clonotype. The rearrangement uses TRBV3-1 and TRBJ1-1; D gene unclear. The V end was cut by 1 base, the J end by 1 base, with 4 bases between. Germline CDR1 is LGHDT and CDR2 is YNNKEL (reference sequence). CDR3 size: 13 residues. CDR3 in amino acids: CASSQGANTEAFF. The CDR3 DNA reads TGTGCCAGCAGCCAAGGGGCGAACACTGAAGCTTTCTTT.

This clonotype showed up many times. V usage is TRBV5-1 and J usage is TRBJ2-3; D not resolved. From germline, CDR1 is SGHRS and CDR2 YFSETQ. The V end was cut by 5 bases, the J end by 2 bases, with 12 bases between. The CDR3 is 14 residues long. CDR3 amino acids: CASRGSPHTDTQYF. The DNA of the CDR3 is TGCGCCAGCAGGGGTAGTCCGCACACAGATACGCAGTATTTT.

The V gene is TRBV5-8, the J gene TRBJ1-4, with D uncertain. From germline, CDR1 is SGHTS and CDR2 YDEGEE. This CDR3 is built from 15 residues. V was cut by 4 bases and J by 5 bases, with 15 bases left in between. The CDR3 sequence: CASSDGSRRNEKLFF. CDR3 DNA: TGTGCCAGCAGCGACGGGAGCCGCCGGAATGAAAAACTGTTTTTT.

Of note for this clonotype: A much larger clone differs from this one at a single base, so this may be a read error. The J gene is TRBJ1-5, the V gene TRBV5-1; 8 bases line up with TRBD1. The CDR3 runs 14 residues. The germline CDR1 and CDR2 sequences are SGHRS and YFSETQ. CDR3 sequence reads: CASSLGTGNQPKHF. The CDR3, as DNA: TGCGCCAGCAGCCTCGGGACAGGTAATCAGCCCAAGCATTTT. Full variable domain (rest looked up from reference TRBV5-1 and TRBJ1-5): KAGVTQTPRYLIKTRGQQVTLSCSPISGHRSVSWYQQTPGQGLQFLFEYFSETQRNKGNFPGRFSGRQFSNSRSEMNVSTLELGDSALYLCASSLGTGNQPKHFGDGTRLSIL.

V gene TRBV6-5 combines with J gene TRBJ1-1; maybe TRBD1 (6 bases). Germline V gene sequence: CDR1 MNHEY, CDR2 SVGAGI. The CDR3 has 11 amino acids. CDR3: CAIGGQGKAFF. Here the CDR3 DNA reads TGTGCAATCGGGGGGCAGGGAAAAGCTTTCTTT.

The chain links TRBV5-6 to TRBJ2-1; a possible D gene is TRBD2 (6 bases). The germline V gene has CDR1 SGHDT and CDR2 YYEEEE. V lost 4 bases and J lost 9, with 11 bases in between. The CDR3 runs 12 residues. In DNA form, the CDR3 reads TGTGCCAGCAGCCCCGGGGGATTTGAGCAGTTCTTC. Its translation is CASSPGGFEQFF.

This clonotype has just a few counts. This chain uses TRBV5-1 with TRBJ2-6; 8 positions match TRBD2. Germline V gives CDR1 SGHRS, CDR2 YFSETQ. Unmatched junction bases numbered 1, after V lost 3 bases and J lost 2 bases. The CDR3 runs to 15 residues. CDR3 residues: CASSSAGAGANVLTF. The CDR3 coding sequence is TGCGCCAGCAGCTCAGCGGGGGCTGGGGCCAACGTCCTGACTTTC.

This clonotype occurred a few times. The chain employs TRBV20-1 and TRBJ2-1, with 12 bases aligning to TRBD2. Trimming cost V 6 bases and J 8 bases; bases outside gene matches: 8. The CDR3 totals 14 residues. The germline gives CDR1 DFQATT, CDR2 SNEGSKA (reference sequence). The CDR3 sequence: CSASPSGRGDEQFF. The CDR3 coding sequence is TGCAGTGCCTCACCTAGCGGGAGGGGCGATGAGCAGTTCTTC.

The rearrangement joins TRBV5-1 to TRBJ1-1, with D unclear. Germline CDR1 and CDR2: SGHRS and YFSETQ. V was trimmed by 5 bases and J by 4 bases, leaving 12 bases between them. The CDR3 spans 13 residues. The CDR3 region is CASSQTGITEAFF. In DNA form, the CDR3 reads TGCGCCAGCAGTCAAACCGGGATCACTGAAGCTTTCTTT.